Described below is a single TCR beta chain sequence and its context. This entry belongs to a study of CD8 T cells in Susac syndrome. The CDR3 is made up of 15 amino acids. Trimming took off 2 bases at V and 4 bases at J, with 13 bases between the two ends. From germline, CDR1 is PRHDT and CDR2 FYEKMQ (reference sequence). Reverse transcription of about 0.45 to 1 ug RNA was performed with random hexamers. TCRdb redid the calling of the immunoSEQ multiplex PCR reads with MiXCR, one entry per CDR3 protein. The sample includes about 430,000 distinct CDR3 sequences, around 83% of them seen just once. The CD8+ and CD4+ T cells were isolated magnetically using a negative isolation approach, whereas the TEMRA cells were enriched by FACS.

The sequence was collected from a human donor with multiple sclerosis. V is TRBV13 and J is TRBJ2-3; TRBD1 might be the D (6 bases). The sample consisted of CD8+ T cells from PBMCs. The CDR3 DNA is TGTGCCAGCAGCTTACGGGCAGGGGAATCAGATACGCAGTATTTT. It translates to CASSLRAGESDTQYF. Supplemented by reference TRBV13 and TRBJ2-3, the full variable domain reads AAGVIQSPRHLIKEKRETATLKCYPIPRHDTVYWYQQGPGQDPQFLISFYEKMQSDKGSIPDRFSAQQFSDYHSELNMSSLELGDSALYFCASSLRAGESDTQYFGPGTRLTVL.